The sequence of this TCR beta chain was determined in a study of blood T cells in healthy people across ages. Study-wide results and caveats: One million T cells yielded diversity estimates that were considered underestimates.

For this clonotype: Its target is unknown.

Germline CDR1 and CDR2: SEHNR and FQNEAQ (reference sequence). V trimming: 4 bases; J trimming: 0 bases; junction bases outside the gene matches: 2. The CDR3 is 15 residues long. A second PCR of about 6 to 11 cycles used a sample-barcoded 5' primer and a J-beta primer mix. TCRdb analysed the 5' RACE reads with MiXCR anew, one entry per CDR3 protein. Among about 1,600,000 distinct CDR3 sequences listed, roughly 40% were seen once. The source is a young woman in good health. The gene calls are TRBV7-9 and TRBJ2-7; 11 positions match TRBD2. Sequencing input: blood. CDR3 protein: CASSSTSGTSYEQYF. The DNA for the CDR3 is TGTGCCAGCAGCTCGACTAGCGGGACCTCCTACGAGCAGTACTTC.